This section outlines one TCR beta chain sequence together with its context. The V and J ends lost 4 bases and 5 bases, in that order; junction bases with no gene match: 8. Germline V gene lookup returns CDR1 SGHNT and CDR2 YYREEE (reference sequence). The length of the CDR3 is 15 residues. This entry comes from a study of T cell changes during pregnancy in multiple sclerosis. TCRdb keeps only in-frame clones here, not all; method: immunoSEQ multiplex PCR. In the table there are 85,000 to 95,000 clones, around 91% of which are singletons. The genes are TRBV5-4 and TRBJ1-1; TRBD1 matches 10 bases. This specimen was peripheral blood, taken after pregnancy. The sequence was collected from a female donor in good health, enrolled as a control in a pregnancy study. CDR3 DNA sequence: TGTGCCAGCAGCCGGGACAGGGGTAAGAGTACTGAAGCTTTCTTT. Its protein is CASSRDRGKSTEAFF.